A single sample gave rise to the 29 T cell receptor beta chains below, sequenced in a study of blood T cell repertoires in COVID-19. Sequencing was performed with immunoSEQ multiplex PCR; in TCRdb, only in-frame clones are kept and a portion is missing. The table records 50,000 to 75,000 clones, around 93% of them present only once. The sample taken for sequencing was peripheral blood. Receptors were obtained from a man aged 45 to 65 with active COVID-19.

The chain employs TRBV5-1 and TRBJ2-3; D perhaps matches TRBD2 (5 bases). V was clipped by 4 bases and J by 2 bases, with 14 bases between them. CDR3 length: 15 residues. Germline assignment: CDR1 SGHRS and CDR2 YFSETQ. The CDR3 nucleotides read TGCGCCAGCAGCCCAACTAGGGCCCACACAGATACGCAGTATTTT. Translated: CASSPTRAHTDTQYF.

This clone was counted a single time. The V call is TRBV30, the J call TRBJ2-7; D possibly corresponds to TRBD1 (5 bases). Between the trimmed V and J ends, which lost 5 bases and 2 bases, there was a span of 7 bases. The length of the CDR3 is 11 residues. The V gene's germline CDR1 is GTSNPN and CDR2 SVGIG (reference sequence). The CDR3 sequence is CAWSQAYEQYF. The DNA for the CDR3 is TGTGCCTGGTCACAGGCCTACGAGCAGTACTTC.

The rearrangement joins TRBV13 to TRBJ2-1, with a weak D call TRBD2 (5 bases). V was pared by 5 bases and J by 1 base, with 12 bases between. Germline CDR1 and CDR2: PRHDT and FYEKMQ (reference sequence). This CDR3 has 15 amino acids. In DNA form, the CDR3 reads TGTGCCAGCAGCGACGGACTGTCTTCCTACAATGAGCAGTTCTTC. Its translation: CASSDGLSSYNEQFF.

The genes are TRBV7-2 and TRBJ2-1, with 13 bases matching TRBD2. Germline assignment: CDR1 SGHTA and CDR2 FQGNSA. The CDR3 sequence is 15 residues long. The J segment lost 12 bases and the V segment lost 4 bases, leaving 9 bases of the junction unmatched. The CDR3 sequence is CASSSSGTSGVWQFF. CDR3 nucleotides: TGTGCCAGCAGCTCTTCCGGGACTAGCGGGGTCTGGCAGTTCTTC.

The chain has TRBV5-1 and TRBJ1-3; 8 nucleotides agree with TRBD1. Germline CDR1 and CDR2: SGHRS and YFSETQ. The CDR3 runs to 15 residues. J was trimmed by 1 base and V by 4 bases; bases with no gene match: 4. Here the CDR3 reads CASSHGQGSGNTIYF. DNA of the CDR3: TGCGCCAGCAGCCACGGACAGGGTTCTGGAAACACCATATATTTT.

This chain uses TRBV5-4 with TRBJ2-7, with TRBD2 matching over 8 bases. Germline V gene lookup returns CDR1 SGHNT and CDR2 YYREEE (reference sequence). The V gene end was trimmed by 4 bases and the J gene end by 3 bases; junction bases not matched to a gene: 6. CDR3 length equals 14 residues. The CDR3 region is CASSPGGAVYEQYF. The DNA of the CDR3 is TGTGCCAGCAGCCCCGGGGGGGCCGTCTACGAGCAGTACTTC.

The rearrangement joins TRBV27 to TRBJ2-1; TRBD2 matches 8 bases. Germline V gene sequence: CDR1 MNHEY, CDR2 SMNVEV (reference sequence). V dropped 8 bases and J dropped 6; count of bases not matched to a gene: 12. The CDR3 contains 15 residues. The CDR3 region is CASGTPGLVGNEQFF. The CDR3 bases are TGTGCCAGCGGAACCCCGGGACTAGTCGGCAATGAGCAGTTCTTC.

In DNA, the CDR3 is TGTGCCAGCAGTTTTGAGGGCTCCTATAATTCACCCCTCCACTTT. Translating it yields CASSFEGSYNSPLHF. V gene TRBV27 combines with J gene TRBJ1-6; D is undetermined. Per germline, CDR1 MNHEY and CDR2 SMNVEV (reference sequence). Trimming took 3 bases from V and 0 from J, leaving 6 bases between them. The length of the CDR3 is 15 residues.

As DNA, the CDR3 is TGTGCCAGCAGGGGCGGACAGAACACCGGGGAGCTGTTTTTT. Its translation: CASRGGQNTGELFF. This chain connects TRBV6-6 to TRBJ2-2; the D gene is possibly TRBD1 (5 bases). Germline CDR1 reads MNHNY; CDR2 reads SVGAGI (reference sequence). This CDR3 region has 14 residues. Trimming removed 6 bases at V and 1 base at J, with 9 bases between.

The chain joins TRBV5-6 to TRBJ2-3; no definite D call. V lost 4 bases and J lost 0, with 6 bases in between. The length of the CDR3 is 13 residues. In germline, CDR1 is SGHDT, CDR2 YYEEEE. CDR3 amino acids: CASSPPSTDTQYF. In DNA, the CDR3 is TGTGCCAGCAGCCCCCCTAGCACAGATACGCAGTATTTT. The full variable domain, rest sourced from reference TRBV5-6 and TRBJ2-3, is DAGVTQSPTHLIKTRGQQVTLRCSPKSGHDTVSWYQQALGQGPQFIFQYYEEEERQRGNFPDRFSGHQFPNYSSELNVNALLLGDSALYLCASSPPSTDTQYFGPGTRLTVL.

The chain joins TRBV9 to TRBJ2-3, with TRBD2 matching over 7 bases. This CDR3 spans 15 amino acids. Germline CDR1 is SGDLS and CDR2 is YYNGEE. V trimming: 3 bases; J trimming: 6 bases; junction bases outside the gene matches: 10. CDR3 in amino acids: CASSATSVNSDTQYF. Written as DNA, the CDR3 is TGTGCCAGCAGCGCCACTAGCGTTAACTCCGATACGCAGTATTTT.

The CDR3 here is CASSFRNTGELFF. The CDR3, as DNA: TGTGCCAGCAGCTTTAGGAACACCGGGGAGCTGTTTTTT. The gene calls are TRBV7-2 and TRBJ2-2, with D unclear. V dropped 3 bases and J dropped 1 base, with 3 bases sitting between them. The CDR3 totals 13 residues. The V gene's germline CDR1 is SGHTA and CDR2 FQGNSA.

V and J are TRBV6-2 or TRBV6-3 and TRBJ2-5; 7 bases are shared with TRBD1. CDR3 length equals 14 residues. Germline CDR1 and CDR2: MNHEY and SVGEGT. Unmatched junction bases numbered 5, after V lost 2 bases and J lost 5 bases. This chain's CDR3 is CASSYPQGLETQYF. The CDR3 DNA reads as TGTGCCAGCAGTTACCCACAGGGGTTGGAGACCCAGTACTTC.

The CDR3 region is CASSLVRGNQPQHF. The CDR3 DNA reads TGTGCCAGCAGTCTGGTCCGGGGAAATCAGCCCCAGCATTTT. The chain carries TRBV27 and TRBJ1-5, with D hard to call. Looked up from germline, CDR1 is MNHEY and CDR2 is SMNVEV (reference sequence). Trimming shortened V by 5 bases and J by 4 bases, and 12 bases separated the two germline ends. The CDR3 loop spans 14 amino acids.

J is TRBJ2-5 and V is TRBV7-2, with 7 bases fitting TRBD2. With V trimmed by 3 bases and J by 3 bases, 4 bases remained unmatched. The CDR3 consists of 14 residues. Germline CDR1 SGHTA, CDR2 FQGNSA. In nucleotides, the CDR3 is TGTGCCAGCAGCTTCGGGGGAGGGGAAGAGACCCAGTACTTC. This encodes CASSFGGGEETQYF.

The V call is TRBV6-4, the J call TRBJ2-3, with a weak D call TRBD2 (6 bases). Germline values: CDR1 MRHNA, CDR2 SNTAGT. This CDR3 has 15 residues. V was cut by 5 bases and J by 2 bases, with 14 bases left in between. CDR3 sequence reads: CASSPPTRPTDTQYF. The CDR3 region has the DNA TGTGCCAGCAGTCCACCGACTAGACCCACAGATACGCAGTATTTT.

The gene calls are TRBV2 and TRBJ2-7; D not certain. V shed 0 bases and J shed 2 bases, with 8 bases lying between them. The germline V gene has CDR1 SNHLY and CDR2 FYNNEI. The CDR3 has 14 residues. For the CDR3, the DNA is TGTGCCAGCAGTGAAGCGACTGTAACCTACGAGCAGTACTTC. Encoded protein: CASSEATVTYEQYF. The full variable domain, its missing parts supplied by reference TRBV2 and TRBJ2-7, is EPEVTQTPSHQVTQMGQEVILRCVPISNHLYFYWYRQILGQKVEFLVSFYNNEISEKSEIFDDQFSVERPDGSNFTLKIRSTKLEDSAMYFCASSEATVTYEQYFGPGTRLTVT.

This chain uses TRBV7-2 with TRBJ2-1, with 11 bases lining up with TRBD2. Per the germline V gene, CDR1 is SGHTA and CDR2 is FQGNSA. The CDR3 covers 19 residues. Losses at the gene ends were 2 bases for V and 4 bases for J; bases not matched to a gene: 13. CDR3 in amino acids: CASSLRGSGGVKVYNEQFF. The CDR3 coding sequence is TGTGCCAGCAGCTTAAGGGGTAGCGGGGGGGTCAAGGTATACAATGAGCAGTTCTTC.

The V call is TRBV7-9, the J call TRBJ2-3; TRBD1 agrees at 8 bases. The length of the CDR3 is 15 residues. V dropped 6 bases and J dropped 4; count of bases not matched to a gene: 9. Germline V gives CDR1 SEHNR, CDR2 FQNEAQ (reference sequence). CDR3 sequence reads: CASRQEDRDPDTQYF. The DNA for the CDR3 is TGTGCCAGCAGACAAGAGGACAGGGATCCAGATACGCAGTATTTT.

The rearrangement links TRBV6-1 to TRBJ2-3; 9 nucleotides line up with TRBD2. The CDR3 has 18 residues. CDR1 and CDR2 (germline): MNHNS, SASEGT. With V trimmed by 5 bases and J by 6 bases, 18 bases remained unmatched. DNA of the CDR3: TGTGCCAGCAGTAAAGTTCACAGTGGCGGGACTAGCATGGATACGCAGTATTTT. Its protein product is CASSKVHSGGTSMDTQYF.

The chain recombines TRBV7-6 with TRBJ2-1; TRBD2 matches 10 bases. V was pared by 5 bases and J by 9 bases, with 19 bases of the junction left unmatched. The germline CDR1 and CDR2 sequences are SGHVS and FNYEAQ. This CDR3 contains 18 residues. CDR3 nucleotides: TGTGCCAGCAGCCCTAGAGGGGGGGTAGCGGGAGGTAGAGGTGAGCAGTTCTTC. It codes for CASSPRGGVAGGRGEQFF.

The chain couples TRBV6-1 to TRBJ1-2, with D possibly being TRBD1 (5 bases). Per germline, CDR1 MNHNS and CDR2 SASEGT. CDR3 length: 12 residues. V gave up 1 base and J gave up 8 bases, with 8 bases separating them. The CDR3 DNA is TGTGCCAGCAGTGAAGGGGGCCGGGGCTACACCTTC. Its protein product is CASSEGGRGYTF.

J is TRBJ2-1 and V is TRBV18; no clear D gene. The length of the CDR3 is 15 residues. Trimming removed 1 base at V and 8 bases at J, with 15 bases between. The V gene's germline CDR1 is KGHSH and CDR2 LQKENI. The CDR3: CASSPLVVGLDEQFF. The CDR3 DNA sequence: TGTGCCAGCTCACCACTGGTGGTGGGCTTAGATGAGCAGTTCTTC.

The chain couples TRBV2 to TRBJ1-2; unclear D gene. The CDR3 is 12 residues long. Germline V gene sequence: CDR1 SNHLY, CDR2 FYNNEI. V was trimmed by 4 bases and J by 3 bases, leaving 6 bases between them. The CDR3 nucleotides are TGTGCCAGCAGTGCGGTCGACTATGGCTACACCTTC. Protein product: CASSAVDYGYTF. The whole variable domain, remainder taken from reference TRBV2 and TRBJ1-2, is EPEVTQTPSHQVTQMGQEVILRCVPISNHLYFYWYRQILGQKVEFLVSFYNNEISEKSEIFDDQFSVERPDGSNFTLKIRSTKLEDSAMYFCASSAVDYGYTFGSGTRLTVV.

Here the CDR3 DNA reads TGTGCCCACAGACGGGGATCTGGCTATGGCTACACCTTC. Residues: CAHRRGSGYGYTF. The chain links TRBV10-3 to TRBJ1-2; D gene unclear. The CDR3 contains 13 residues. V lost 11 bases to trimming and J lost 4 bases, with 17 bases between them. Germline lookup yields CDR1 ENHRY and CDR2 SYGVKD.

The chain uses TRBV15 and TRBJ2-5, with TRBD1 matching 7 bases. The CDR3 loop spans 17 amino acids. The trim removed 0 bases at V and 4 bases at J, leaving 11 bases unmatched. CDR1 and CDR2 (germline): LNHNV, YYDKDF (reference sequence). This chain's CDR3 is CATSRDRGPAAGETQYF. In nucleotides, the CDR3 is TGTGCCACCAGCAGAGATAGGGGGCCGGCTGCGGGAGAGACCCAGTACTTC.

The genes are TRBV11-2 and TRBJ2-1, with TRBD2 matching 10 bases. CDR1 and CDR2 from the germline V gene are SGHAT and FQNNGV. Germline trimming cut 4 bases from V and 3 bases from J; bases unmatched to any gene: 6. CDR3 length: 16 residues. The CDR3 nucleotides are TGTGCCAGCAGCTCCTCCCGACTAGCGGGCTACAATGAGCAGTTCTTC. As protein: CASSSSRLAGYNEQFF.

The V and J genes are TRBV28 and TRBJ1-1, with TRBD1 matching over 11 bases. V lost 6 bases to trimming and J lost 0 bases; unmatched junction nucleotides: 0. CDR3 length equals 14 residues. The germline gives CDR1 MDHEN, CDR2 SYDVKM. The CDR3 bases are TGTGCCAGCAGGGACAGGGGGCTGAACACTGAAGCTTTCTTT. Its translation is CASRDRGLNTEAFF.

The rearrangement links TRBV4-2 to TRBJ1-6; 7 bases are a match to TRBD1. Germline lookup yields CDR1 LGHNA and CDR2 YNFKEQ. Germline trimming cut 4 bases from V and 10 bases from J; bases unmatched to any gene: 10. CDR3 size: 15 residues. In DNA, the CDR3 is TGTGCCAGCAGCCCCGGGGACAGTTATCAGTCACCCCTCCACTTT. This gives the protein CASSPGDSYQSPLHF.